This entry is about one TCR beta chain. Its antigen is not identified. V was clipped by 0 bases and J by 2 bases, with 4 bases between them. The CDR3 contains 13 residues. In germline, CDR1 is KGHSH, CDR2 LQKENI. The data are from a study of cytomegalovirus exposure and HLA in healthy donors. Turning to the study itself: As an earlier analysis found, 150 million to 200 million T cells yielded over 95 million unique TCR beta sequences.

Study findings and constraints: Cytomegalovirus-associated TCR beta chains were listed, numbering under 200. A later analysis appeared to link common viral pathogens to several of the most significant clusters. A later analysis found most CMV-associated TCR beta chains apparently HLA-restricted.

The PCR made use of 60 Vbeta and 13 Jbeta primers. Assay: immunoSEQ multiplex PCR; the TCRdb copy retains only in-frame clones and omits some. The profile covers about 200,000 clones, with over 80% appearing a single time and roughly 0.7% taken by the ten largest. Sequenced material: PBMCs. V usage is TRBV18 and J usage is TRBJ1-1; D unresolved. This TCR came from a boy under 10 years old in good health and CMV-seronegative. Here the CDR3 reads CASSPPINTEAFF. In DNA, the CDR3 is TGTGCCAGCTCACCACCCATCAACACTGAAGCTTTCTTT.